This T cell receptor beta chain was identified during a study of OX40 agonist ivuxolimab in advanced cancers. The germline V gene encodes CDR1 SGHDN and CDR2 FVKESK. Trimming took 1 base from V and 3 from J, leaving 16 bases between them. CDR3 length equals 16 residues. Method: immunoSEQ multiplex PCR; TCRdb's copy keeps in-frame clones and lacks some. The sample holds roughly 100,000 clones, approximately 87% seen once. The sequences come from CD4+ or CD8+ T cells sorted from blood, collected in a trial of the OX40 agonist ivuxolimab. This sequence was found in an adult with an advanced solid tumor such as melanoma, head and neck, liver or kidney cancer. V usage is TRBV14 and J usage is TRBJ2-7; D uncertain. DNA of the CDR3: TGTGCCAGCAGCCAAGGCCCACGCGTGCACCTCTACGAGCAGTACTTC. This encodes CASSQGPRVHLYEQYF.